Listed here are 20 T cell receptor beta chains from one sample, sequenced in a study of naive and memory T cell subsets (dated by TCRdb to about 2017). The library relied on 5' RACE. The sequencing machine was an Illumina MiSeq. The ligated cDNA was amplified by four rounds of PCR, in which nested alpha and beta constant region primers were used together with the SP2 primer. In-frame beta chains were kept once TCRdb had trimmed the public reads at Q25 with fastp and called clones with MiXCR. Identical CDR3 proteins give one entry, which carries the most common genes and DNA. In all, the sample holds tens of thousands of distinct CDR3 sequences, and more than 6.5% of those were seen once. Around 21% of the sample lies in the top ten. The study described a robust, sensitive protocol for amplifying, sequencing and analyzing TCRs, using 3' ligation of a UMI-containing oligonucleotide to TCR cDNA. Receptors originate from a female donor in good health.

In its sample, this clonotype was seen many times. The junction and the germline gene differ at one end; a read error may be behind it. This sequence joins TRBV7-7 and TRBJ2-7; a weak D match, TRBD1 (7 bases). CDR1 is SSHAT, CDR2 FNYEAQ, per germline (reference sequence). CDR3 length: 14 amino acids. Here the CDR3 reads CASSMQGGQGEQYF. The CDR3 DNA follows: TGTGCTAGCAGCATGCAGGGGGGACAAGGGGAGCAGTACTTC.

This clonotype turned up a few times. CDR3 bases: TGCAGTGCCAATGGGGACGGTAGAGCTTTCTTT. This encodes CSANGDGRAFF. The genes are TRBV20-1 and TRBJ1-1; D is perhaps TRBD1 (5 bases). Germline values: CDR1 DFQATT, CDR2 SNEGSKA (reference sequence). The length of the CDR3 is 11 residues. V was cut by 6 bases and J by 10 bases, with 15 bases left in between.

The CDR3: CASSPPGTGFETQYF. Written as DNA, the CDR3 is TGTGCCAGCAGCCCCCCAGGGACAGGGTTCGAGACCCAGTACTTC. The V gene is TRBV7-9, the J gene TRBJ2-5; 9 nucleotides line up with TRBD1. CDR1 and CDR2 (germline): SEHNR, FQNEAQ (reference sequence). With 5 bases clipped from V and 5 bases from J, the junction kept 9 bases outside the gene matches. CDR3 length equals 15 residues.

The chain couples TRBV7-2 to TRBJ1-1; TRBD1 is a possible D gene (6 bases). Looked up from germline, CDR1 is SGHTA and CDR2 is FQGNSA. The CDR3 has 15 residues. V gave up 5 bases and J gave up 0 bases, with 13 bases separating them. Here the CDR3 reads CASSPTTGMNTEAFF. The CDR3 DNA follows: TGTGCCAGCAGCCCAACCACAGGGATGAACACTGAAGCTTTCTTT.

This clonotype was observed a few times. The CDR3 nucleotides are TGTGCCAGCAGCCGAACCCCGGGACTAGCGACAGATACGCAGTATTTT. It specifies CASSRTPGLATDTQYF. V usage is TRBV11-3 and J usage is TRBJ2-3, with 10 nucleotides matching TRBD2. The germline CDR1 and CDR2 sequences are SGHNT and YENEEA. Trimming took 5 bases from V and 3 from J; bases not matched to a gene: 8. The CDR3 is 16 residues long.

The chain links TRBV6-1 to TRBJ1-5, with TRBD1 matching over 9 bases. Looked up from germline, CDR1 is MNHNS and CDR2 is SASEGT. The CDR3 runs 15 residues. V was pared by 4 bases and J by 5 bases, with 6 bases of the junction left unmatched. CDR3 residues: CASSGDRAAHQPQHF. The CDR3 nucleotides read TGTGCCAGCAGTGGGGACAGGGCGGCTCATCAGCCCCAGCATTTT.

This clonotype was seen at least ten times. The chain links TRBV12-3 or TRBV12-4 to TRBJ1-1, with TRBD1 identical over 8 bases. The CDR3 is 16 amino acids. V was pared by 6 bases and J by 0 bases, with 9 bases of the junction left unmatched. Here the CDR3 DNA reads TGTGCCAGCAGCCCCGACAGGGGAGGGATGAACACTGAAGCTTTCTTT. This encodes CASSPDRGGMNTEAFF.

This clonotype has only a few counts. The chain is built from TRBV28 and TRBJ2-7; possible D gene TRBD2, 6 bases. Germline CDR1 MDHEN, CDR2 SYDVKM. Deletions cut 6 bases from V and 3 bases from J, with 12 bases between. CDR3 length: 13 amino acids. CDR3 sequence: CASRTGLRYEQYF. As DNA, the CDR3 is TGTGCCAGCAGGACGGGACTCCGCTACGAGCAGTACTTC.

The CDR3 region is CSAKDPGQGPYEQYF. CDR3 nucleotide sequence: TGCAGTGCTAAGGACCCGGGACAGGGTCCCTACGAGCAGTACTTC. The rearrangement uses TRBV20-1 and TRBJ2-7, with 9 nucleotides matching TRBD1. J gave up 2 bases and V 4 bases, and 9 bases lay outside the gene matches. CDR1 and CDR2 (germline): DFQATT, SNEGSKA (reference sequence). CDR3 size: 15 residues.

J is TRBJ2-7 and V is TRBV6-5, with D possibly being TRBD1 or TRBD2 (5 bases each). The V gene's germline CDR1 is MNHEY and CDR2 SVGAGI. CDR3 length: 15 residues. Trimming pared 3 bases from V and 2 bases from J, leaving 14 bases between. CDR3 sequence (DNA): TGTGCCAGCAGTTATTCGGGGCCCGACGCCTACGAGCAGTACTTC. Translation gives CASSYSGPDAYEQYF.

The chain combines TRBV12-3 or TRBV12-4 with TRBJ2-3; 11 bases agree with TRBD2. Germline trimming cut 7 bases from V and 5 bases from J; bases unmatched to any gene: 14. The CDR3 runs to 17 residues. CDR3 amino acids: CASTAKTSGKEGDTQYF. CDR3 coding DNA: TGTGCCAGCACCGCCAAGACTAGCGGGAAAGAAGGAGATACGCAGTATTTT.

In the case of this clonotype: Because it lacks the conserved phenylalanine or tryptophan at the end, this CDR3 is likely a read error. The chain couples TRBV19 to TRBJ2-1, with D possibly called TRBD1 or TRBD2 (6 bases each). The CDR3 has 15 amino acids. Germline loops: CDR1 LNHDA, CDR2 SQIVND (reference sequence). Trimming removed 4 bases at V and 12 bases at J, with 22 bases between. The CDR3 DNA reads TGTGCCAGTAGTACCCACGGTGTTGCGGGACAAGGGCAGTTCATC. Its protein is CASSTHGVAGQGQFI.

This clonotype appeared many times. The chain uses TRBV7-8 and TRBJ1-5; no firm D call. The CDR3 has 15 residues. V was pared by 5 bases and J by 7 bases, with 18 bases between. The germline V gene encodes CDR1 SGHVS and CDR2 FQNEAQ. CDR3 coding DNA: TGTGCCAGCAGCGCAGAGGGAGCCAAGAGACAGCCCCAGCATTTT. Translating gives CASSAEGAKRQPQHF.

To note about this clonotype: This may come from a read error, since a much larger clone is one base off. The chain recombines TRBV20-1 with TRBJ2-7; TRBD1 aligns across 8 bases. CDR1 DFQATT and CDR2 SNEGSKA come from the germline V gene (reference sequence). This CDR3 is 13 amino acids long. The CDR3 region has the DNA TGCAGAGCTAGAACGACAGGGGTCTACGAGCAGTACTTC. Its protein is CRARTTGVYEQYF.

This clonotype was seen more than once but under ten times. This chain connects TRBV10-2 to TRBJ2-7, with D uncertain. Per germline, CDR1 WSHSY and CDR2 SAAADI. V was shortened by 6 bases and J by 4 bases, with 19 bases between the two germline ends. The CDR3 has 15 amino acids. The CDR3 coding sequence is TGCGCCAGCAGAACCCCTGCGCAGCCACCTTACGAGCAGTACTTC. Protein product: CASRTPAQPPYEQYF.

This chain's CDR3 is CASSPRTGLAFF. CDR3 bases: TGTGCCAGCAGCCCGCGAACAGGGTTAGCTTTCTTT. The chain uses TRBV7-9 and TRBJ1-1; maybe TRBD1 (6 bases). The CDR3 is 12 amino acids. The V end was cut by 5 bases, the J end by 10 bases, with 14 bases between. Germline V lookup: CDR1 SEHNR, CDR2 FQNEAQ (reference sequence).

This chain joins TRBV15 and TRBJ1-3; TRBD1 aligns across 7 bases. Germline V gene data show CDR1 as LNHNV and CDR2 as YYDKDF (reference sequence). The CDR3 length is 17 residues. V lost 5 bases to trimming and J lost 0 bases; unmatched junction nucleotides: 10. The DNA for the CDR3 is TGTGCCACCAGCCTCCGAGACAGGGCTTTCTCTGGAAACACCATATATTTT. This encodes CATSLRDRAFSGNTIYF. Combining the CDR3 with reference TRBV15 and TRBJ1-3 gives the whole variable domain DAMVIQNPRYQVTQFGKPVTLSCSQTLNHNVMYWYQQKSSQAPKLLFHYYDKDFNNEADTPDNFQSRRPNTSFCFLDIRSPGLGDTAMYLCATSLRDRAFSGNTIYFGEGSWLTVV.

V is TRBV7-9 and J is TRBJ2-6; a possible D gene is TRBD1 (6 bases). There are 19 residues in the CDR3. Germline lookup yields CDR1 SEHNR and CDR2 FQNEAQ (reference sequence). V lost 1 base and J 2 bases, leaving 18 bases between the germline ends. CDR3 DNA sequence: TGTGCCAGCAGCTTAGATGTTTTCAGGGGAAGACCTGGGGCCAACGTCCTGACTTTC. It yields the protein CASSLDVFRGRPGANVLTF. Together with reference TRBV7-9 and TRBJ2-6, the CDR3 gives the full variable domain: DTGVSQNPRHKITKRGQNVTFRCDPISEHNRLYWYRQTLGQGPEFLTYFQNEAQLEKSRLLSDRFSAERPKGSFSTLEIQRTEQGDSAMYLCASSLDVFRGRPGANVLTFGAGSRLTVL.

For the CDR3, the DNA is TGTGCCAGCAGTTTCGGAAAGGGGAAGCCCCAGCATTTT. It translates to CASSFGKGKPQHF. The V call is TRBV27, the J call TRBJ1-5, with D perhaps TRBD1 (5 bases). The ends were cut back, 3 bases at V and 8 bases at J, with 11 bases in the middle. Germline CDR1 reads MNHEY; CDR2 reads SMNVEV (reference sequence). This CDR3 region has 13 residues.

This clonotype was recorded a few times. This rearrangement joins TRBV12-3 or TRBV12-4 to TRBJ1-1; D ambiguous. CDR3 size: 13 residues. Trimming removed 6 bases from V and 1 base from J, with 9 bases in between. The CDR3 DNA is TGTGCCAGCAGGAAATCAGGGAACACTGAAGCTTTCTTT. Its translation: CASRKSGNTEAFF.